One sample yielded the 5 T cell receptor beta chains listed below, sequenced in a study of cytomegalovirus exposure and HLA in healthy donors (dated by TCRdb to the late 2010s). The library relied on the immunoSEQ multiplex PCR assay. The clones in this table, taken by TCRdb from immuneACCESS, are in-frame only. Not every clone is retained; where verified, under half of the shortfall comes from an unresolved V gene, and the cause of the rest is unknown. The sample table records some 160,000 clones; roughly nine tenths of these occur just once. 0.55% to 0.8% of the sample is taken by the ten largest. Sequencing was done on a sample of PBMCs. These receptors were taken from a man aged 18 to 35 in good health and CMV-seronegative.

The V call is TRBV30, the J call TRBJ1-1; 7 bases map to TRBD1. From germline, CDR1 is GTSNPN and CDR2 SVGIG (reference sequence). The CDR3 loop spans 16 amino acids. Trimming cost V 0 bases and J 0 bases; bases outside gene matches: 7. The CDR3 nucleotides read TGTGCCTGGAGTGTACTCGGGACAGCCATGAACACTGAAGCTTTCTTT. This translates into CAWSVLGTAMNTEAFF.

This clone came up once. This chain joins TRBV7-9 and TRBJ1-2; a weak D match, TRBD1 (5 bases). The CDR3 sequence is 15 residues long. Germline V CDR1 and CDR2: SEHNR, FQNEAQ (reference sequence). The V end lost 5 bases, the J end lost 4 bases, and 17 bases lay between the germline ends. The CDR3 loop reads CASSPVVGVGYGYTF. In DNA form, the CDR3 reads TGTGCCAGCAGCCCGGTGGTAGGGGTCGGCTATGGCTACACCTTC.

This chain connects TRBV30 to TRBJ1-1; maybe TRBD1 (5 bases). Germline values: CDR1 GTSNPN, CDR2 SVGIG (reference sequence). Trimming took 7 bases from V and 5 from J, leaving 17 bases between them. There are 13 residues in the CDR3. The CDR3 region has the DNA TGTGCCTCTCGGGGGGATGGAAAGACTGAAGCTTTCTTT. Encoded protein: CASRGDGKTEAFF.

The chain links TRBV7-8 to TRBJ1-1; tentative D call: TRBD1 (6 bases). This CDR3 has 16 amino acids. V was clipped by 4 bases and J by 0 bases, with 15 bases between them. Germline CDR1 reads SGHVS; CDR2 reads FQNEAQ. The CDR3 region has the DNA TGTGCCAGCAGCTCCCGGACAGTTACAATGAACACTGAAGCTTTCTTT. This encodes CASSSRTVTMNTEAFF.

The chain combines TRBV19 with TRBJ2-2; 8 bases are shared with TRBD1. V lost 6 bases, J lost 8 bases, and 5 bases stayed unmatched. In germline, CDR1 is LNHDA, CDR2 SQIVND (reference sequence). The CDR3 has 13 amino acids. This CDR3 is CASSWTGRGELFF. The CDR3 DNA sequence: TGTGCCAGTAGCTGGACAGGGCGGGGGGAGCTGTTTTTT. Drawing the rest from reference TRBV19 and TRBJ2-2, the complete variable domain is DGGITQSPKYLFRKEGQNVTLSCEQNLNHDAMYWYRQDPGQGLRLIYYSQIVNDFQKGDIAEGYSVSREKKESFPLTVTSAQKNPTAFYLCASSWTGRGELFFGEGSRLTVL.